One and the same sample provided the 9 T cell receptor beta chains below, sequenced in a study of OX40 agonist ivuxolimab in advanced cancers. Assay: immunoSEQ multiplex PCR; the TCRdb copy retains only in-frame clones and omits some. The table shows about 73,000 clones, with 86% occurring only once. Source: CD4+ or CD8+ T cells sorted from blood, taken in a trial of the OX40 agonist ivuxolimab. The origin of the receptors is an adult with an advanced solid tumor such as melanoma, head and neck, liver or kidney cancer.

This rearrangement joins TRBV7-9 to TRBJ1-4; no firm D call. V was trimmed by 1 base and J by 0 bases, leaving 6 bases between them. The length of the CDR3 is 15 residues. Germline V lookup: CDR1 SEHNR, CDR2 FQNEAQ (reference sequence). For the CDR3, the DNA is TGTGCCAGCAGCTTAGGATCCTCAACTAATGAAAAACTGTTTTTT. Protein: CASSLGSSTNEKLFF.

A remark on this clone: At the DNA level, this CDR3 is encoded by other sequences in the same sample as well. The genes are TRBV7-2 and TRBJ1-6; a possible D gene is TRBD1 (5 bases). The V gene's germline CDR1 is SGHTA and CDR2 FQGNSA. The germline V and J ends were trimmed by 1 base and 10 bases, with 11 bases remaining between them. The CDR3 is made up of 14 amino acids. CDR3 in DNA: TGTGCCAGCAGCTTAGGTCGGGGGGGATCACCCCTCCACTTT. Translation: CASSLGRGGSPLHF. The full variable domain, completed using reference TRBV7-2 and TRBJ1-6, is GAGVSQSPSNKVTEKGKDVELRCDPISGHTALYWYRQSLGQGLEFLIYFQGNSAPDKSGLPSDRFSAERTGGSVSTLTIQRTQQEDSAVYLCASSLGRGGSPLHFGNGTRLTVT.

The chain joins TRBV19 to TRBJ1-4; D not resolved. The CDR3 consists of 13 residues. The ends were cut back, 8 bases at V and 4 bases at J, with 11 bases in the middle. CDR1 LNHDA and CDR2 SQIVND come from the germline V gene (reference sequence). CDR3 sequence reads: CASAGSFNEKLFF. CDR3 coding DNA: TGTGCCAGTGCTGGATCCTTTAATGAAAAACTGTTTTTT.

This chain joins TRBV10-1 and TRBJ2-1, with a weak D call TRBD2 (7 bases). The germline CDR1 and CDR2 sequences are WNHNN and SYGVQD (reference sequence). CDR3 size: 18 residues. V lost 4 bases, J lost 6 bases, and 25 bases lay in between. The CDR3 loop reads CASSGQDAGDRYRNEQFF. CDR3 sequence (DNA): TGCGCCAGCAGTGGACAGGACGCGGGAGATCGATACCGCAATGAGCAGTTCTTC.

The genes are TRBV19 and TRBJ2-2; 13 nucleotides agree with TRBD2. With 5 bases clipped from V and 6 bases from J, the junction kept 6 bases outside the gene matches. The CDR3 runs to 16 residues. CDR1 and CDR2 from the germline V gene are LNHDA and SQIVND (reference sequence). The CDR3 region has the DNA TGTGCCAGTAGTGCCCGACTAGCGGGAGGACCCGGGGAGCTGTTTTTT. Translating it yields CASSARLAGGPGELFF.

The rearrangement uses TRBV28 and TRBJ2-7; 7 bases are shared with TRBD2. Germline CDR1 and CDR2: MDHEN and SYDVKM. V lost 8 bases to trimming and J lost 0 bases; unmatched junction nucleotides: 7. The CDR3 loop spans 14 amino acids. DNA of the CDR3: TGTGCCAGCTCGCAAGCGGGGTTCTCCTACGAGCAGTACTTC. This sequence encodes CASSQAGFSYEQYF.

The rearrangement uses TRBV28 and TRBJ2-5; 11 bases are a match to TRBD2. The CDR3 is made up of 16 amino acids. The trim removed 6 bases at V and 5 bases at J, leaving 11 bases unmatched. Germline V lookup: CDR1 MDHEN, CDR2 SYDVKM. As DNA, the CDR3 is TGTGCCAGCAGCCATAGCGGGAGGGTCGTGGGTGAGACCCAGTACTTC. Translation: CASSHSGRVVGETQYF.

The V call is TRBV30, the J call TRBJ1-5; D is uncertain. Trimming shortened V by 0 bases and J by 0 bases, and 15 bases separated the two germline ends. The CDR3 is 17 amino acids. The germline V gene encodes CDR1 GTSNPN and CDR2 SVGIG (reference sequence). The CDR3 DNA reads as TGTGCCTGGAGTGTGGGGATGACCCAGTTTAGCAATCAGCCCCAGCATTTT. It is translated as CAWSVGMTQFSNQPQHF.

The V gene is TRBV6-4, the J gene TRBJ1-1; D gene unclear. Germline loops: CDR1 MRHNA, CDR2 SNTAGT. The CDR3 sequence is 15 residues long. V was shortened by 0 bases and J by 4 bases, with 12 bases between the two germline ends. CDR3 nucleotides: TGTGCCAGCAGTGACTCGAATCGCGTGGGCACTGAAGCTTTCTTT. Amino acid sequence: CASSDSNRVGTEAFF.